This TCR beta chain was captured in a study of vaccination effects on CD4 cells after COVID-19 (dated 2022 in TCRdb). General notes on the study: Post-vaccine samples across the study were collected a median of 72 days after the second dose, with a range of 14 to 241. SARS-CoV-2 spike-specific CD4+ TCR repertoires from before and after mRNA vaccination were compared in COVID-19 convalescent patients and in infection-naive vaccine recipients. The full study included some 10 COVID-19 convalescent patients and a handful of SARS-CoV-2-naive healthy vaccine recipients. The Oncomine TCR Beta short-read assay on an Illumina iSeq 100 was used to sequence cultures from other donors in the study. The research as a whole found: The study was limited by a small number of convalescent patients, and early post-infection timepoints were lacking. Both infection-induced and vaccine-induced clones contracted markedly at late post-vaccination timepoints, which is consistent with waning T cell responses. In healthy vaccine recipients, vaccine-induced clones were almost all SARS-CoV-2 mono-reactive, with only 1 of 255 cross-reactive with common cold coronaviruses.

The method was the immunoSEQ multiplex PCR assay. DNA from the cultured, isolated CD4+ T cells was subjected to TCR beta CDR3 sequencing. In the original analysis: The analysis removed non-productive TCR sequences, trimmed reads to the CDR3 region, and retained only CDR3s that were 7 or more amino acids long. The MANAFEST web app was used to identify antigen-specific clonotypes by comparing expansion in peptide wells with expansion in reference cultures. To count as positive, a clone had to show expansion at FDR<0.05 compared with the reference and with all other wells, an odds ratio above 5, and a frequency above 0.1% in two replicate wells. Clonotypes significantly expanded in SARS-CoV-2 spike wells and in at least one common cold coronavirus spike condition were defined as cross-reactive. CDR3 similarity was assessed by Levenshtein distance with the stringdist R package, and unrooted trees were built with ape in R 3.6.1. TCRdb carries this immuneACCESS record with in-frame sequences only. Its versions omit some clonotypes, under half of them owing to an unresolved V gene in the studies checked, with the rest unexplained. For V, J and clone size, that table is used; D and trimming come from the DNA. For this sample the table gives roughly 70,000 clones, of which roughly 74% were detected only once. About 1.6% of the sample lies in the top ten.

The germline V gene gives CDR1 as SNHLY and CDR2 as FYNNEI. The junction carries 15 bases between V and J, which are trimmed by 6 bases and 7 bases respectively. Spanning cysteine to phenylalanine, the CDR3 consists of 14 amino acids. Left in the record is the CDR3 DNA by itself, 42 bases read in frame from the first base. For this clone: This receptor's antigen is unknown. Nothing much larger sits one base from this clone, and base qualities are not available.

To identify antigen-specific CD4+ T cell clonotypes by their expansion, the ViraFEST assay first stimulated PBMC with viral peptide pools and then applied TCR sequencing. After around eleven days of culture, CD4+ T cells were isolated with the EasySep CD4+ T cell isolation kit. Two doses of either the BNT162b2 or the mRNA-1273 mRNA SARS-CoV-2 vaccine were administered to participants. None of the healthy vaccine recipients had a prior SARS-CoV-2 infection, which was confirmed by nucleocapsid antibody tests that came back negative both before and after vaccination. Roughly 2.1 million PBMC per well were cultured in IMDM with around 5.3% human AB serum, around 9.1 IU/ml IL-2 and gentamicin, plus 10 ug/ml peptides. On days 3 and 7, half of the culture medium was replaced with fresh IL-2-containing medium. Each peptide stimulation condition was cultured in triplicate wells unless otherwise noted. Using Ficoll-Paque Plus gradient centrifugation, PBMC were separated from whole blood and then either used fresh or cryopreserved at -140C. The overlapping peptide pools covered the spike proteins of SARS-CoV-2 as well as those of the common cold coronaviruses HCoV-NL63, HCoV-OC43 and HCoV-229E. The QIAamp micro DNA kit was used to extract genomic DNA from the cultured CD4+ T cells.

The specimen comprised CD4+ T cells from PBMCs cultured with HCoV-229E spike peptides, sampled after COVID-19 vaccination. The cell subset or site label, read with the paper, signifies: HCoV-229E spike overlapping peptide pool stimulation. The chain employs TRBV2 and TRBJ1-4; TRBD1 could be the D gene, as 6 bases match. The sequence derives from a human donor who received a COVID-19 vaccine. The base sequence is TGTGCCAGCAGGAACAGGGAAATGGGTGAAAAACTGTTTTTT. This is translated as CASRNREMGEKLFF.